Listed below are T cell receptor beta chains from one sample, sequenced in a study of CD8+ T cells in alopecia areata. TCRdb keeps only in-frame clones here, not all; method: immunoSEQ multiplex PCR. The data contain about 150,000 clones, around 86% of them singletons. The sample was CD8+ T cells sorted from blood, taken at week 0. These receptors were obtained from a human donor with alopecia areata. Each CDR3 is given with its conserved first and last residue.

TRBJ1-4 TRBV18 CASSELRDRVEKLFF
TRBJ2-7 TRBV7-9 CASSLARAPEGEQYF
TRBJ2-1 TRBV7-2 CASSPTSGGLYEQFF
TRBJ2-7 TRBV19 CASSIGLNYEQYF
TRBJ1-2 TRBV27 CASSLLSGGYGYTF
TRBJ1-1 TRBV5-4 CASSFSSGSTEAFF
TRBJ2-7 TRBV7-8 CASSFSGTYEQYF
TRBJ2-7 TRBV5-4 CASSFPGGSSYEQYF
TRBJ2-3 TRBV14 CASSPRLDTQYF
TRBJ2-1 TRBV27 CASSLDSISYNEQFF
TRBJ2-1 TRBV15 CATSPRPEGWDEQFF
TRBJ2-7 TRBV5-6 CASSSVGYYYEQYF